These T cell receptor beta chains were read from a single sample in a study of human T cells and chemical hapten exposure. TCRdb processed the RACE reads anew with MiXCR; each CDR3 protein has one entry. The table shows around 110,000 distinct CDR3 sequences, with about an eighth occurring only once. The specimen comprised whole blood, sampled in connection with sensitization to the hapten diphenylcyclopropenone (DPC). The origin of the receptors is a woman in her forties or fifties with alopecia areata. Some clones in this sample may be carry-over from other donors' samples. CDR3s include the opening cysteine and the closing phenylalanine or tryptophan. A D gene is named only where the DNA matches it firmly. Only some rows state a clone size, as once, few, many or a class for expanded clones.

V: TRBV29-1; size: many; J: TRBJ1-1; D: -; CDR3: CSVESRRTGEAFF; DNA: TGCAGCGTTGAATCTCGGAGAACAGGTGAAGCTTTCTTT
V: TRBV28; size: many; J: TRBJ1-1; D: TRBD1; CDR3: CASSPAGGAVTEAFF; DNA: TGTGCCAGCAGTCCTGCAGGGGGCGCGGTCACTGAAGCTTTCTTT
V: TRBV9; size: -; J: TRBJ2-5; D: -; CDR3: CASSVTPGRQETQYF; DNA: TGTGCCAGCAGCGTAACTCCGGGGCGCCAAGAGACCCAGTACTTC
V: TRBV5-1; size: -; J: TRBJ2-5; D: -; CDR3: CASNSPQETQYF; DNA: TGCGCCAGCAACTCGCCACAAGAGACCCAGTACTTC
V: TRBV5-1; size: many; J: TRBJ2-5; D: TRBD1; CDR3: CASGTGGGETQYF; DNA: TGCGCCAGCGGGACAGGGGGCGGAGAGACCCAGTACTTC
V: TRBV5-1; size: many; J: TRBJ2-1; D: TRBD1; CDR3: CASSLEGASYNEQFF; DNA: TGCGCCAGCAGCTTGGAGGGGGCCTCCTACAATGAGCAGTTCTTC
V: TRBV29-1; size: few; J: TRBJ2-2; D: -; CDR3: CSGWHGELFF; DNA: TGCAGCGGATGGCACGGGGAGCTGTTTTTT
V: TRBV29-1; size: -; J: TRBJ1-2; D: -; CDR3: CSAYLGYYGYTF; DNA: TGCAGCGCCTACCTGGGGTACTATGGCTACACCTTC
V: TRBV6-6; size: many; J: TRBJ2-1; D: TRBD1; CDR3: CASSYGQGLEQFF; DNA: TGTGCCAGCAGTTACGGACAGGGGCTTGAGCAGTTCTTC
V: TRBV7-6; size: many; J: TRBJ2-1; D: -; CDR3: CASSSSSIDEQFF; DNA: TGTGCCAGCAGCTCTTCTAGCATCGATGAGCAGTTCTTC
V: TRBV20-1; size: few; J: TRBJ1-5; D: TRBD1; CDR3: CSALQGALGNQPQHF; DNA: TGCAGTGCCCTACAGGGGGCCTTGGGCAATCAGCCCCAGCATTTT
V: TRBV12-3/TRBV12-4; size: -; J: TRBJ2-5; D: -; CDR3: CASSLSQGQETQYF; DNA: TGTGCCAGCAGTTTATCTCAGGGGCAAGAGACCCAGTACTTC
V: TRBV10-3; size: -; J: TRBJ2-7; D: TRBD1; CDR3: CAISGTGRSYEQYF; DNA: TGTGCCATCAGTGGGACAGGGCGTTCCTACGAGCAGTACTTC
V: TRBV27; size: -; J: TRBJ1-5; D: TRBD1; CDR3: CASRPKYRGSQPQHF; DNA: TGTGCCAGCAGGCCCAAGTACAGGGGGTCTCAGCCCCAGCATTTT
V: TRBV7-9; size: -; J: TRBJ2-3; D: TRBD2; CDR3: CASSLAHTSGTDTQYF; DNA: TGTGCCAGCAGCTTAGCGCACACTAGCGGCACAGATACGCAGTATTTT
V: TRBV5-4; size: few; J: TRBJ2-1; D: -; CDR3: CASSAQGSGHEQFF; DNA: TGTGCCAGCAGCGCGCAGGGTAGCGGCCATGAGCAGTTCTTC
V: TRBV18; size: few; J: TRBJ1-2; D: -; CDR3: CASSPFDMARDGYTF; DNA: TGTGCCAGCTCACCATTCGACATGGCACGGGATGGCTACACCTTC
V: TRBV7-8; size: many; J: TRBJ1-1; D: -; CDR3: CASSHDPNTEAFF; DNA: TGTGCCAGCAGCCACGATCCGAACACTGAAGCTTTCTTT
V: TRBV12-3/TRBV12-4; size: few; J: TRBJ1-2; D: -; CDR3: CASITSLGISYGYTF; DNA: TGTGCCAGCATTACCAGTCTGGGGATCTCCTATGGCTACACCTTC
V: TRBV28; size: -; J: TRBJ1-2; D: -; CDR3: CASSFLQGFYTF; DNA: TGTGCCAGCAGTTTTCTCCAGGGATTTTACACCTTC
V: TRBV7-6; size: few; J: TRBJ2-3; D: -; CDR3: CASSLGATDTQYF; DNA: TGTGCCAGCAGCTTAGGGGCCACAGATACGCAGTATTTT
V: TRBV4-2; size: -; J: TRBJ2-1; D: TRBD2; CDR3: CASSQGLLAGGSQFF; DNA: TGTGCCAGCAGCCAAGGGCTGCTAGCGGGAGGATCGCAGTTCTTC
V: TRBV6-6; size: -; J: TRBJ2-1; D: -; CDR3: CASSYPLAKRYNEQFF; DNA: TGTGCCAGCAGTTACCCCCTTGCAAAACGGTACAATGAGCAGTTCTTC
V: TRBV29-1; size: many; J: TRBJ1-5; D: -; CDR3: CSVEEGSSGNQPQHF; DNA: TGCAGCGTTGAGGAGGGGAGTAGCGGCAATCAGCCCCAGCATTTT
V: TRBV4-3; size: few; J: TRBJ2-3; D: TRBD2; CDR3: CASSQDRAPAGGADTQYF; DNA: TGCGCCAGCAGCCAAGATCGGGCACCCGCGGGGGGTGCAGATACGCAGTATTTT
V: TRBV3-1; size: -; J: TRBJ1-3; D: -; CDR3: CASSRQAPGTVSGNTIYF; DNA: TGTGCCAGCAGCCGCCAAGCCCCAGGTACGGTTTCTGGAAACACCATATATTTT
V: TRBV7-6; size: many; J: TRBJ2-2; D: -; CDR3: CASSHPGVSDTGELFF; DNA: TGTGCCAGCAGCCACCCGGGAGTATCGGACACCGGGGAGCTGTTTTTT
V: TRBV19; size: -; J: TRBJ2-5; D: -; CDR3: CASSASTLAEETQYF; DNA: TGTGCCAGTAGTGCTAGTACCCTAGCAGAAGAGACCCAGTACTTC
V: TRBV7-2; size: many; J: TRBJ1-5; D: -; CDR3: CASSLEGRPAQPQHF; DNA: TGTGCCAGCAGCTTAGAAGGCCGCCCGGCCCAGCCCCAGCATTTT
V: TRBV27; size: few; J: TRBJ2-1; D: TRBD2; CDR3: CASSSIPGTSGSSSYNEQFF; DNA: TGTGCCAGCAGTTCAATCCCCGGGACTAGCGGGAGTAGCTCCTACAATGAGCAGTTCTTC
V: TRBV29-1; size: few; J: TRBJ2-7; D: -; CDR3: CSVYGQGGGDYEQYF; DNA: TGCAGCGTTTACGGCCAGGGAGGCGGAGACTACGAGCAGTACTTC
V: TRBV2; size: -; J: TRBJ2-1; D: -; CDR3: CASRVVPYNEQFF; DNA: TGTGCCAGCAGGGTGGTGCCTTACAATGAGCAGTTCTTC
V: TRBV12-5; size: few; J: TRBJ2-5; D: -; CDR3: CASGLHGETQYF; DNA: TGTGCTAGTGGACTACACGGAGAGACCCAGTACTTC
V: TRBV7-2; size: many; J: TRBJ2-7; D: TRBD1; CDR3: CASSSQGAGEQYF; DNA: TGTGCCAGCAGCTCCCAGGGGGCGGGTGAGCAGTACTTC
V: TRBV29-1; size: once; J: TRBJ2-1; D: -; CDR3: CSVADLGGNEQFF; DNA: TGCAGCGTTGCGGACTTGGGGGGTAATGAGCAGTTCTTC
V: TRBV9; size: many; J: TRBJ2-7; D: -; CDR3: CASSERRSSYEQYF; DNA: TGTGCCAGCAGCGAACGGAGGAGCTCCTACGAGCAGTACTTC
V: TRBV29-1; size: many; J: TRBJ2-1; D: TRBD2; CDR3: CSVPLAGGRQFF; DNA: TGCAGCGTTCCGTTAGCGGGAGGGCGTCAGTTCTTC
V: TRBV21-1; size: -; J: TRBJ1-5; D: -; CDR3: CASSKAGGLQPQHF; DNA: TGTGCCAGCAGCAAAGCTGGAGGTCTTCAGCCCCAGCATTTT
V: TRBV29-1; size: few; J: TRBJ2-1; D: TRBD2; CDR3: CSVVGTSAYNEQFF; DNA: TGCAGCGTTGTAGGGACTAGCGCTTACAATGAGCAGTTCTTC
V: TRBV18; size: -; J: TRBJ1-5; D: -; CDR3: CASSPPSLGNQPQHF; DNA: TGTGCCAGCTCACCACCTTCACTCGGCAATCAGCCCCAGCATTTT
V: TRBV4-1; size: many; J: TRBJ2-1; D: TRBD1; CDR3: CASSPWTGDTDEQFF; DNA: TGCGCCAGCAGCCCATGGACAGGGGACACAGATGAGCAGTTCTTC
V: TRBV6-6; size: few; J: TRBJ2-5; D: TRBD2; CDR3: CASSLNSGRATAETQYF; DNA: TGTGCCAGCAGTCTGAATAGCGGGAGGGCCACGGCCGAGACCCAGTACTTC
V: TRBV12-3/TRBV12-4; size: many; J: TRBJ2-4; D: TRBD2; CDR3: CASSRLAGPTEEKYF; DNA: TGTGCCAGCAGCAGACTAGCGGGCCCCACGGAGGAGAAGTACTTC
V: TRBV3-1; size: -; J: TRBJ2-3; D: -; CDR3: CASSRQRTDTQYF; DNA: TGTGCCAGCAGCCGACAGCGCACAGATACGCAGTATTTT
V: TRBV19; size: few; J: TRBJ2-7; D: -; CDR3: CARPYSHEQYF; DNA: TGTGCCAGACCCTACAGCCACGAGCAGTACTTC
V: TRBV4-3; size: few; J: TRBJ2-2; D: TRBD1; CDR3: CASSVQGASTGELFF; DNA: TGCGCCAGCAGCGTACAGGGGGCGTCCACCGGGGAGCTGTTTTTT
V: TRBV28; size: -; J: TRBJ1-2; D: -; CDR3: CASSQGPNGYTF; DNA: TGTGCCAGCAGCCAGGGCCCCAATGGCTACACCTTC
V: TRBV29-1; size: many; J: TRBJ1-1; D: -; CDR3: CSVESGGDGAFF; DNA: TGCAGCGTTGAGTCTGGGGGTGATGGAGCTTTCTTT